This TCR beta chain comes out of a study of identifying expanded T cells in peripheral blood. This table comes from immunoSEQ multiplex PCR, and its TCRdb copy is limited to in-frame clones, with some not included. The table includes approximately 100,000 clones, about 88% detected once. CDR1 is MNHNY and CDR2 is SVGAGI in the germline V gene (reference sequence). The length of the CDR3 is 16 residues. Trimming removed 0 bases from V and 6 bases from J, with 15 bases in between. The chain combines TRBV6-6 with TRBJ2-1; D is unclear. The material sequenced was blood. This TCR came from a person between 18 and 75 years old in good health. The CDR3 nucleotides are TGTGCCAGCAGTTACTCGCCCGGGCGAACCACCAATGAGCAGTTCTTC. It is translated as CASSYSPGRTTNEQFF.